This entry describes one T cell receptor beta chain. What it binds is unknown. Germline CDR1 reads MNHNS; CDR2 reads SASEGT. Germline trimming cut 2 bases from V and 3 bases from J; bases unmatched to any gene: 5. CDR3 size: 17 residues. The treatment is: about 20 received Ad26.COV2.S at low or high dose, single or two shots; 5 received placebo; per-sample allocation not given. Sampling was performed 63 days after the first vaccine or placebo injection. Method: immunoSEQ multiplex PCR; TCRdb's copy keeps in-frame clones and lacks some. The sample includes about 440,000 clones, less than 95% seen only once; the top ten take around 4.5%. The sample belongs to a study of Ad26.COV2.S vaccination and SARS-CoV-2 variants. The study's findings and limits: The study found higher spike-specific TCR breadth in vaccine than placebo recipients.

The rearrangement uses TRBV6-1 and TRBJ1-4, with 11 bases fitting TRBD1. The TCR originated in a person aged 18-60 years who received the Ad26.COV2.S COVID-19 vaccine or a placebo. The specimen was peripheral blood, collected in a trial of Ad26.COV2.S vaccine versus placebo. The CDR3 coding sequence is TGTGCCAGCAGTGAAAGGACAGGGGGCTGGTCTAATGAAAAACTGTTTTTT. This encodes CASSERTGGWSNEKLFF.